These 19 T cell receptor beta chains were all obtained from the same sample, sequenced in a study of blood T cell repertoires in COVID-19. This table comes from immunoSEQ multiplex PCR, and its TCRdb copy is limited to in-frame clones, with some not included. The sample records 130,000 or so clones, roughly four fifths being singletons. Source material: PBMCs or T cells enriched from blood (not recorded which). These receptors originate from a man aged 25 to 45 who had recovered from COVID-19.

CDR3 protein: CSVPSADRGVYGYTF. In DNA, the CDR3 is TGCAGCGTTCCATCTGCTGACAGGGGGGTCTATGGCTACACCTTC. The genes are TRBV29-1 and TRBJ1-2, with 9 bases fitting TRBD1. Looked up from germline, CDR1 is SQVTM and CDR2 is ANQGSEA. Trimming cost V 5 bases and J 4 bases; bases outside gene matches: 11. This CDR3 is built from 15 residues. The full variable domain, completed using reference TRBV29-1 and TRBJ1-2, is SAVISQKPSRDICQRGTSLTIQCQVDSQVTMMFWYRQQPGQSLTLIATANQGSEATYESGFVIDKFPISRPNLTFSTLTVSNMSPEDSSIYLCSVPSADRGVYGYTFGSGTRLTVV.

In this sample, this clone turned up once. The CDR3 is CASSYTKDSSRFLHF. In DNA form, the CDR3 reads TGTGCCAGCAGTTACACCAAGGACAGTTCAAGGTTTCTGCACTTT. The chain carries TRBV6-5 and TRBJ1-6, with a possible D match to TRBD1 (6 bases). The CDR3 loop spans 15 amino acids. V was cut by 2 bases and J by 19 bases, with 24 bases left in between. The germline CDR1 and CDR2 sequences are MNHEY and SVGAGI.

This chain links TRBV11-2 with TRBJ2-3; 10 nucleotides match TRBD1. Trimming at V came to 3 bases and at J to 3 bases, leaving 3 bases not matched to a gene. Per germline, CDR1 SGHAT and CDR2 FQNNGV. This CDR3 comprises 15 residues. CDR3 in amino acids: CASSFGQGGTDTQYF. In DNA form, the CDR3 reads TGTGCCAGCAGCTTCGGACAGGGGGGAACAGATACGCAGTATTTT.

This clone showed up just a few times. The J gene is TRBJ2-7, the V gene TRBV6-2 or TRBV6-3; 7 bases line up with TRBD2. The V and J ends lost 5 bases and 5 bases, in that order; junction bases with no gene match: 12. CDR1 is MNHEY and CDR2 is SVGEGT in the germline V gene. This CDR3 spans 15 amino acids. CDR3 residues: CASSDAGAGDNEQYF. CDR3 nucleotide sequence: TGTGCCAGCAGTGACGCCGGGGCGGGAGATAACGAGCAGTACTTC.

In its sample, this clone was seen a few times. The genes are TRBV5-1 and TRBJ1-5; the D gene is possibly TRBD1 (5 bases). The germline V and J ends were trimmed by 5 bases and 5 bases, with 11 bases remaining between them. CDR1 and CDR2 (germline): SGHRS, YFSETQ. This CDR3 contains 13 residues. CDR3 sequence reads: CASRAGMDQPQHF. CDR3 DNA: TGCGCCAGCAGGGCAGGGATGGATCAGCCCCAGCATTTT.

The rearrangement links TRBV11-1 to TRBJ1-4; 7 nucleotides match TRBD1. Germline V lookup: CDR1 SGHAT, CDR2 FQDESV (reference sequence). The CDR3 runs to 15 residues. The V and J ends lost 5 bases and 5 bases, in that order; junction bases with no gene match: 8. The CDR3 region is CASSERDSWNEKLFF. For the CDR3, the DNA is TGTGCCAGCAGCGAAAGGGACAGCTGGAATGAAAAACTGTTTTTT.

This clone was detected only a few times. CDR3 coding DNA: TGTGCCAGCAGGCGCCCCGTATCCTATGGCTACACCTTC. Amino acids: CASRRPVSYGYTF. This chain connects TRBV6-5 to TRBJ1-2; D unclear. Germline V gene lookup returns CDR1 MNHEY and CDR2 SVGAGI. CDR3 size: 13 residues. Trimming shortened V by 6 bases and J by 4 bases, and 12 bases separated the two germline ends.

This clone was recorded only once. V usage is TRBV9 and J usage is TRBJ1-6, with D possibly being TRBD1 (5 bases). The ends were cut back, 7 bases at V and 10 bases at J, with 18 bases in the middle. Germline V CDR1 and CDR2: SGDLS, YYNGEE. The CDR3 has 14 residues. In DNA, the CDR3 is TGTGCCAGCGGAATTGGGACTTTCGGATCACCCCTCCACTTT. Amino acids: CASGIGTFGSPLHF.

The chain combines TRBV19 with TRBJ1-3; TRBD1 matches at 9 bases. The V gene end was trimmed by 5 bases and the J gene end by 6 bases; junction bases not matched to a gene: 5. The CDR3 runs to 14 residues. Germline CDR1 and CDR2: LNHDA and SQIVND (reference sequence). CDR3 loop: CASSARDRANTIYF. The DNA of the CDR3 is TGTGCCAGTAGTGCCCGGGACAGGGCAAACACCATATATTTT.

V and J are TRBV27 and TRBJ1-1; 11 nucleotides match TRBD1. With V trimmed by 7 bases and J by 0 bases, 10 bases remained unmatched. The germline gives CDR1 MNHEY, CDR2 SMNVEV (reference sequence). The CDR3 covers 17 residues. In DNA form, the CDR3 reads TGTGCCAGCAACCCCGCTTGGGGACAGGGGGTGAACACTGAAGCTTTCTTT. Its translation is CASNPAWGQGVNTEAFF.

The rearrangement links TRBV4-1 to TRBJ2-1, with 11 bases lining up with TRBD2. CDR3 size: 15 residues. Germline CDR1 MGHRA, CDR2 YSYEKL. V lost 5 bases to trimming and J lost 8 bases; unmatched junction nucleotides: 8. The CDR3 bases are TGCGCCAGCAGCGTTAGCGGGAGGGCCAACGATGAGCAGTTCTTC. This sequence encodes CASSVSGRANDEQFF.

The gene calls are TRBV5-1 and TRBJ2-2; 7 bases are a match to TRBD1. In germline, CDR1 is SGHRS, CDR2 YFSETQ. This CDR3 is 16 amino acids long. The V and J ends lost 3 bases and 0 bases, in that order; junction bases with no gene match: 5. The CDR3 loop is CASSSGDRTNTGELFF. DNA for the CDR3: TGCGCCAGCAGCTCCGGGGACAGAACGAACACCGGGGAGCTGTTTTTT. Together with reference TRBV5-1 and TRBJ2-2, the CDR3 gives the full variable domain: KAGVTQTPRYLIKTRGQQVTLSCSPISGHRSVSWYQQTPGQGLQFLFEYFSETQRNKGNFPGRFSGRQFSNSRSEMNVSTLELGDSALYLCASSSGDRTNTGELFFGEGSRLTVL.

V and J are TRBV5-6 and TRBJ1-4; D gene unclear. The CDR3 has 16 amino acids. Germline-derived CDR1 and CDR2 are SGHDT and YYEEEE. Between the trimmed V and J ends, which lost 0 bases and 4 bases, there was a span of 13 bases. As DNA, the CDR3 is TGTGCCAGCAGCTTGGCTGTTGGCAGGCTTAATGAAAAACTGTTTTTT. Translated: CASSLAVGRLNEKLFF.

This clone was seen once. CDR3 protein: CASSLDRDGYTF. The CDR3 DNA reads as TGTGCCAGCTCACTGGACAGGGACGGCTACACCTTC. J is TRBJ1-2 and V is TRBV18; 8 bases match TRBD1. V was clipped by 4 bases and J by 8 bases; unmatched bases: 3. CDR3 length equals 12 residues. CDR1 is KGHSH and CDR2 is LQKENI in the germline V gene.

This clone was observed a few times. This chain connects TRBV2 to TRBJ2-1; D is perhaps TRBD1 (5 bases). Germline V CDR1 and CDR2: SNHLY, FYNNEI. Trimming took 4 bases from V and 10 from J, leaving 11 bases between them. CDR3 size: 12 residues. The CDR3 loop is CASSGGLGEQFF. DNA for the CDR3: TGTGCCAGCAGTGGGGGCCTAGGCGAGCAGTTCTTC.

This clone was seen a single time. The CDR3 DNA reads TGTGCCAGCAGCCTCCGGGGTAACTATGGCTACACCTTC. Translating it yields CASSLRGNYGYTF. V and J are TRBV5-6 and TRBJ1-2; D is unclear. The CDR3 has 13 residues. The V end was cut by 4 bases, the J end by 1 base, with 8 bases between. Looked up from germline, CDR1 is SGHDT and CDR2 is YYEEEE.

The chain uses TRBV6-1 and TRBJ2-1; D is undetermined. In germline, CDR1 is MNHNS, CDR2 SASEGT. The CDR3 extends over 16 amino acids. The germline V and J ends were trimmed by 3 bases and 0 bases, with 12 bases remaining between them. As DNA, the CDR3 is TGTGCCAGCAGTGATCGGCCTTACAGCTCCTACAATGAGCAGTTCTTC. It is translated as CASSDRPYSSYNEQFF.

V is TRBV6-1 and J is TRBJ1-6, with D unclear. The CDR3 is 15 amino acids. V was cut by 2 bases and J by 6 bases, with 11 bases left in between. The germline gives CDR1 MNHNS, CDR2 SASEGT. CDR3 protein: CASSETRGGNSPLHF. DNA of the CDR3: TGTGCCAGCAGTGAAACTCGGGGAGGTAATTCACCCCTCCACTTT.

The gene calls are TRBV7-3 and TRBJ2-2; D gene uncertain. CDR1 and CDR2 (germline): SGHTA, FQGTGA. CDR3 length: 14 amino acids. V dropped 0 bases and J dropped 3 bases, with 5 bases sitting between them. The CDR3 loop is CASSLTQYTGELFF. CDR3 DNA sequence: TGTGCCAGCAGCTTAACACAGTACACCGGGGAGCTGTTTTTT.